This is a list of T cell receptor beta chains from one sample in a study of CD8 T cells in ankylosing spondylitis. TCRdb re-called the 5' RACE reads with MiXCR, one entry per CDR3 protein. The data hold 300,000 to 350,000 distinct CDR3 sequences, with around 20% observed a single time. The sample consisted of blood, either unsorted or a sorted T cell fraction (not recorded which). These receptors all come from a female donor with ankylosing spondylitis or in good health (not recorded which). Each CDR3 is given with its conserved first and last residue. Fields, in order: D gene, CDR3 length, J gene, V gene, clone size, CDR3 protein, CDR3 DNA. The D gene is left open where the match is weak. The size field is filled for only some rows; it gives once, few, many or a size class.

D gene: NA; CDR3 length: 10; J gene: TRBJ2-3; V gene: TRBV20-1; clone size: few; CDR3 protein: CSTYTDTQYF; CDR3 DNA: TGCAGCACTTACACAGATACGCAGTATTTT
D gene: TRBD2; CDR3 length: 11; J gene: TRBJ2-1; V gene: TRBV29-1; clone size: many; CDR3 protein: CSLSAGGSAFF; CDR3 DNA: TGCAGCCTCAGTGCGGGAGGATCCGCCTTCTTC
D gene: TRBD2; CDR3 length: 13; J gene: TRBJ2-7; V gene: TRBV2; clone size: NA; CDR3 protein: CASSGSGRREQYF; CDR3 DNA: TGTGCCAGCAGTGGCAGCGGGAGACGCGAGCAGTACTTC
D gene: NA; CDR3 length: 11; J gene: TRBJ1-1; V gene: TRBV20-1; clone size: NA; CDR3 protein: CSAVGNTEAFF; CDR3 DNA: TGCAGTGCGGTAGGGAACACTGAAGCTTTCTTT
D gene: NA; CDR3 length: 12; J gene: TRBJ2-5; V gene: TRBV20-1; clone size: NA; CDR3 protein: CSIRTVQETQYF; CDR3 DNA: TGCAGCATCCGGACAGTTCAAGAGACCCAGTACTTC
D gene: NA; CDR3 length: 15; J gene: TRBJ2-1; V gene: TRBV24-1; clone size: few; CDR3 protein: CATSDPETSYNEQFF; CDR3 DNA: TGTGCCACCAGTGATCCCGAAACTTCCTACAATGAGCAGTTCTTC
D gene: NA; CDR3 length: 14; J gene: TRBJ2-7; V gene: TRBV4-3; clone size: NA; CDR3 protein: CASSQVRENYEQYF; CDR3 DNA: TGCGCCAGCAGCCAAGTCCGGGAGAACTACGAGCAGTACTTC
D gene: TRBD2; CDR3 length: 15; J gene: TRBJ2-3; V gene: TRBV7-8; clone size: NA; CDR3 protein: CASNVRAGGPDTQYF; CDR3 DNA: TGTGCCAGCAATGTCAGAGCGGGAGGGCCCGATACGCAGTATTTT
D gene: NA; CDR3 length: 13; J gene: TRBJ2-7; V gene: TRBV5-1; clone size: NA; CDR3 protein: CASSWSSFDEQYF; CDR3 DNA: TGCGCCAGCTCTTGGTCCTCGTTTGACGAGCAGTACTTC
D gene: TRBD1; CDR3 length: 14; J gene: TRBJ1-4; V gene: TRBV10-3; clone size: NA; CDR3 protein: CAISEGRGAEKLFF; CDR3 DNA: TGTGCCATCAGTGAGGGCAGGGGGGCTGAAAAACTGTTTTTT
D gene: NA; CDR3 length: 15; J gene: TRBJ2-3; V gene: TRBV2; clone size: NA; CDR3 protein: CASSVQGPYTDTQYF; CDR3 DNA: TGTGCCAGCAGTGTTCAGGGACCGTACACAGATACGCAGTATTTT
D gene: TRBD2; CDR3 length: 15; J gene: TRBJ2-1; V gene: TRBV20-1; clone size: few; CDR3 protein: CSVPRTSGMRNEQFF; CDR3 DNA: TGCAGTGTCCCCCGGACTAGCGGGATGAGAAATGAGCAGTTCTTC
D gene: NA; CDR3 length: 15; J gene: TRBJ2-1; V gene: TRBV6-1; clone size: few; CDR3 protein: CASRQGGRPYKEQFF; CDR3 DNA: TGTGCCAGCAGACAGGGTGGCAGACCGTACAAGGAGCAGTTCTTC
D gene: TRBD2; CDR3 length: 15; J gene: TRBJ2-1; V gene: TRBV15; clone size: many; CDR3 protein: CATSRGGLPYNEQFF; CDR3 DNA: TGTGCCACCAGCAGAGGGGGACTACCCTACAATGAGCAGTTCTTC
D gene: NA; CDR3 length: 12; J gene: TRBJ1-2; V gene: TRBV25-1; clone size: NA; CDR3 protein: CASSTGPASYTF; CDR3 DNA: TGTGCCAGCAGTACCGGGCCAGCAAGCTACACCTTC
D gene: NA; CDR3 length: 17; J gene: TRBJ1-1; V gene: TRBV5-1; clone size: NA; CDR3 protein: CASSPRGGGVSVTEAFF; CDR3 DNA: TGCGCCAGCAGCCCCCGAGGCGGGGGCGTCTCGGTCACTGAAGCTTTCTTT
D gene: TRBD1; CDR3 length: 14; J gene: TRBJ1-2; V gene: TRBV18; clone size: NA; CDR3 protein: CASSGTGINYGYTF; CDR3 DNA: TGTGCCAGCTCAGGGACAGGGATTAACTATGGCTACACCTTC
D gene: NA; CDR3 length: 13; J gene: TRBJ2-7; V gene: TRBV25-1; clone size: NA; CDR3 protein: CASSEFAAYEQYF; CDR3 DNA: TGTGCCAGCAGTGAATTCGCCGCCTACGAGCAGTACTTC
D gene: NA; CDR3 length: 14; J gene: TRBJ1-2; V gene: TRBV29-1; clone size: many; CDR3 protein: CSVETQREIYGYTF; CDR3 DNA: TGCAGCGTTGAGACCCAAAGGGAGATATATGGCTACACCTTC
D gene: NA; CDR3 length: 12; J gene: TRBJ2-1; V gene: TRBV5-1; clone size: many; CDR3 protein: CASSPDGNEQFF; CDR3 DNA: TGCGCCAGCAGCCCGGACGGCAATGAGCAGTTCTTC
D gene: TRBD1; CDR3 length: 15; J gene: TRBJ1-2; V gene: TRBV12-3/TRBV12-4; clone size: few; CDR3 protein: CASSLDDRGAGGYTF; CDR3 DNA: TGTGCCAGCAGTTTGGACGACAGGGGCGCTGGGGGCTACACCTTC
D gene: NA; CDR3 length: 16; J gene: TRBJ2-2; V gene: TRBV14; clone size: NA; CDR3 protein: CASSQDRQGGTGELFF; CDR3 DNA: TGTGCCAGCAGCCAAGATCGGCAGGGGGGAACCGGGGAGCTGTTTTTT
D gene: NA; CDR3 length: 14; J gene: TRBJ2-1; V gene: TRBV6-2/TRBV6-3; clone size: few; CDR3 protein: CASSWGIRYNEQFF; CDR3 DNA: TGTGCCAGCAGTTGGGGGATTCGCTACAATGAGCAGTTCTTC
D gene: NA; CDR3 length: 15; J gene: TRBJ2-4; V gene: TRBV4-2; clone size: NA; CDR3 protein: CASSQVGSAKNIQYF; CDR3 DNA: TGTGCCAGCAGCCAAGTTGGGTCAGCCAAAAACATTCAGTACTTC
D gene: NA; CDR3 length: 16; J gene: TRBJ2-2; V gene: TRBV6-2/TRBV6-3; clone size: NA; CDR3 protein: CASSGGTASNTGELFF; CDR3 DNA: TGTGCCAGCAGTGGGGGGACAGCCTCGAACACCGGGGAGCTGTTTTTT
D gene: TRBD1; CDR3 length: 13; J gene: TRBJ1-2; V gene: TRBV6-1; clone size: NA; CDR3 protein: CASRNRGVGGYTF; CDR3 DNA: TGTGCCAGCAGAAACAGGGGAGTCGGTGGCTACACCTTC
D gene: NA; CDR3 length: 17; J gene: TRBJ2-2; V gene: TRBV7-9; clone size: NA; CDR3 protein: CASSPPIGRPGAGELFF; CDR3 DNA: TGTGCCAGCAGCCCCCCCATCGGACGCCCGGGTGCCGGGGAGCTGTTTTTT
D gene: NA; CDR3 length: 14; J gene: TRBJ2-3; V gene: TRBV12-3/TRBV12-4; clone size: few; CDR3 protein: CASRFRGYTDTQYF; CDR3 DNA: TGTGCCAGCAGATTTCGAGGCTACACAGATACGCAGTATTTT
D gene: NA; CDR3 length: 11; J gene: TRBJ2-3; V gene: TRBV7-2; clone size: few; CDR3 protein: CASSIRNTQYF; CDR3 DNA: TGTGCCAGCAGCATAAGGAATACGCAGTATTTT
D gene: NA; CDR3 length: 16; J gene: TRBJ2-2; V gene: TRBV12-3/TRBV12-4; clone size: NA; CDR3 protein: CASCPLTGEVPGELFF; CDR3 DNA: TGTGCCAGCTGCCCTTTGACGGGCGAGGTCCCCGGGGAGCTGTTTTTT
D gene: TRBD1; CDR3 length: 15; J gene: TRBJ1-6; V gene: TRBV7-2; clone size: few; CDR3 protein: CASSFGGRGESPLHF; CDR3 DNA: TGTGCCAGCAGCTTTGGAGGCAGGGGGGAATCACCCCTCCACTTT
D gene: NA; CDR3 length: 15; J gene: TRBJ1-4; V gene: TRBV5-6; clone size: NA; CDR3 protein: CASSLGGSGNEKLFF; CDR3 DNA: TGTGCCAGCAGCTTGGGGGGCAGCGGTAATGAAAAACTGTTTTTT
D gene: NA; CDR3 length: 16; J gene: TRBJ2-2; V gene: TRBV7-8; clone size: many; CDR3 protein: CASSSGRWSNTGELFF; CDR3 DNA: TGTGCCAGCAGCTCAGGACGGTGGTCGAACACCGGGGAGCTGTTTTTT
D gene: NA; CDR3 length: 14; J gene: TRBJ1-1; V gene: TRBV11-3; clone size: once; CDR3 protein: CASSSGSSNTEAFF; CDR3 DNA: TGTGCCAGCAGCTCAGGCAGTTCCAACACTGAAGCTTTCTTT
D gene: NA; CDR3 length: 14; J gene: TRBJ2-3; V gene: TRBV5-1; clone size: NA; CDR3 protein: CASSPRGGSDTQYF; CDR3 DNA: TGCGCCAGCAGCCCACGGGGAGGAAGTGATACGCAGTATTTT
D gene: NA; CDR3 length: 15; J gene: TRBJ1-1; V gene: TRBV6-5; clone size: few; CDR3 protein: CASSYLIRRNTEAFF; CDR3 DNA: TGTGCCAGCAGTTACCTAATCCGACGGAACACTGAAGCTTTCTTT
D gene: NA; CDR3 length: 15; J gene: TRBJ2-4; V gene: TRBV4-3; clone size: once; CDR3 protein: CASSQDWQGIDIQYF; CDR3 DNA: TGCGCCAGCAGCCAAGATTGGCAGGGTATTGACATTCAGTACTTC
D gene: NA; CDR3 length: 14; J gene: TRBJ1-3; V gene: TRBV18; clone size: NA; CDR3 protein: CASSPGVTANTIYF; CDR3 DNA: TGTGCCAGCTCACCGGGGGTTACGGCGAACACCATATATTTT
D gene: NA; CDR3 length: 15; J gene: TRBJ2-5; V gene: TRBV11-2; clone size: NA; CDR3 protein: CASSLVIGARETQYF; CDR3 DNA: TGTGCCAGCAGCTTAGTGATCGGGGCGCGGGAGACCCAGTACTTC
D gene: TRBD1; CDR3 length: 16; J gene: TRBJ2-1; V gene: TRBV20-1; clone size: many; CDR3 protein: CSARGADRPYYNEQFF; CDR3 DNA: TGCAGTGCTAGAGGGGCGGACAGGCCTTATTACAATGAGCAGTTCTTC
D gene: TRBD1; CDR3 length: 13; J gene: TRBJ2-1; V gene: TRBV20-1; clone size: NA; CDR3 protein: CSALRDSSNEQFF; CDR3 DNA: TGCAGTGCCCTTCGGGACAGCAGCAATGAGCAGTTCTTC
D gene: TRBD1; CDR3 length: 14; J gene: TRBJ1-1; V gene: TRBV28; clone size: NA; CDR3 protein: CASITTGVNTEAFF; CDR3 DNA: TGTGCCAGCATTACGACAGGGGTGAACACTGAAGCTTTCTTT
D gene: NA; CDR3 length: 14; J gene: TRBJ2-2; V gene: TRBV6-4; clone size: once; CDR3 protein: CASSVNTGTGELFF; CDR3 DNA: TGTGCCAGCAGTGTTAATACAGGAACCGGGGAGCTGTTTTTT
D gene: NA; CDR3 length: 15; J gene: TRBJ2-4; V gene: TRBV4-2; clone size: few; CDR3 protein: CASSKVAGTKNIQYF; CDR3 DNA: TGTGCCAGCAGCAAAGTGGCGGGAACCAAAAACATTCAGTACTTC
D gene: NA; CDR3 length: 11; J gene: TRBJ1-1; V gene: TRBV29-1; clone size: few; CDR3 protein: CSAYKGTEAFF; CDR3 DNA: TGCAGCGCTTACAAGGGCACTGAAGCTTTCTTT
D gene: NA; CDR3 length: 13; J gene: TRBJ1-5; V gene: TRBV20-1; clone size: many; CDR3 protein: CSARGDTNQPQHF; CDR3 DNA: TGCAGTGCTAGAGGGGACACTAATCAGCCCCAGCATTTT
D gene: TRBD2; CDR3 length: 18; J gene: TRBJ2-2; V gene: TRBV11-2; clone size: few; CDR3 protein: CASSSTGTSGGYTGELFF; CDR3 DNA: TGTGCCAGCAGCTCTACCGGGACTAGCGGGGGATACACCGGGGAGCTGTTTTTT
D gene: NA; CDR3 length: 13; J gene: TRBJ2-1; V gene: TRBV4-3; clone size: many; CDR3 protein: CASSQYRDLEQFF; CDR3 DNA: TGCGCCAGCAGCCAATACCGGGACCTCGAGCAGTTCTTC
D gene: NA; CDR3 length: 15; J gene: TRBJ2-1; V gene: TRBV11-2; clone size: NA; CDR3 protein: CASSSSGTRYNEQFF; CDR3 DNA: TGTGCCAGCAGCTCCTCCGGGACGCGGTACAATGAGCAGTTCTTC
D gene: NA; CDR3 length: 14; J gene: TRBJ2-1; V gene: TRBV20-1; clone size: NA; CDR3 protein: CSYQPGILYNEQFF; CDR3 DNA: TGCAGTTACCAACCGGGCATCCTTTACAATGAGCAGTTCTTC
D gene: TRBD2; CDR3 length: 14; J gene: TRBJ2-1; V gene: TRBV15; clone size: few; CDR3 protein: CATSATSGRYEQFF; CDR3 DNA: TGTGCCACCAGCGCAACTAGCGGGAGATATGAGCAGTTCTTC
D gene: NA; CDR3 length: 12; J gene: TRBJ2-7; V gene: TRBV12-3/TRBV12-4; clone size: few; CDR3 protein: CASSKDGYEQYF; CDR3 DNA: TGTGCCAGCAGTAAAGACGGCTACGAGCAGTACTTC
D gene: NA; CDR3 length: 14; J gene: TRBJ2-1; V gene: TRBV19; clone size: NA; CDR3 protein: CASKVWEAANEQFF; CDR3 DNA: TGTGCCAGTAAAGTCTGGGAGGCCGCCAATGAGCAGTTCTTC
D gene: TRBD1; CDR3 length: 12; J gene: TRBJ2-5; V gene: TRBV6-2/TRBV6-3; clone size: NA; CDR3 protein: CASSGTGWTQYF; CDR3 DNA: TGTGCCAGCAGCGGGACAGGATGGACCCAGTACTTC
D gene: NA; CDR3 length: 12; J gene: TRBJ2-7; V gene: TRBV10-3; clone size: NA; CDR3 protein: CAISDGGYEQYF; CDR3 DNA: TGTGCCATCAGTGATGGAGGCTACGAGCAGTACTTC
D gene: NA; CDR3 length: 15; J gene: TRBJ2-1; V gene: TRBV7-9; clone size: NA; CDR3 protein: CASSLQGTSRNEQFF; CDR3 DNA: TGTGCCAGCAGCTTACAAGGAACTAGCAGGAATGAGCAGTTCTTC
D gene: NA; CDR3 length: 15; J gene: TRBJ2-1; V gene: TRBV14; clone size: NA; CDR3 protein: CASSQVDLLGNEQFF; CDR3 DNA: TGTGCCAGCAGCCAAGTAGATCTTTTGGGGAATGAGCAGTTCTTC
D gene: NA; CDR3 length: 12; J gene: TRBJ2-5; V gene: TRBV20-1; clone size: few; CDR3 protein: CSAFIFGETQYF; CDR3 DNA: TGCAGTGCCTTTATCTTCGGGGAGACCCAGTACTTC
D gene: NA; CDR3 length: 12; J gene: TRBJ1-1; V gene: TRBV5-1; clone size: few; CDR3 protein: CASTRSGTEAFF; CDR3 DNA: TGCGCCAGCACCCGAAGCGGCACTGAAGCTTTCTTT
D gene: NA; CDR3 length: 14; J gene: TRBJ1-1; V gene: TRBV7-9; clone size: NA; CDR3 protein: CASSLGPTHTEAFF; CDR3 DNA: TGTGCCAGCAGCTTAGGACCGACCCACACTGAAGCTTTCTTT